This T cell receptor beta chain was retrieved from a study of cytomegalovirus exposure and HLA in healthy donors. On the study more broadly: Within an early data release were about 85 million unique TCRs drawn from HLA-typed donors. General observations from the study: Fewer than 20,000 TCR beta sequences were associated with HLA alleles at 0.05 false discovery rate in a later analysis. A missense variant in DCLRE1C was later tied to TCR beta V- and J-gene trimming.

This CDR3 region has 13 residues. Losses at the gene ends were 6 bases for V and 7 bases for J; bases not matched to a gene: 8. Looked up from germline, CDR1 is MNHNS and CDR2 is SASEGT. Details on this clone: Its target is not known.

Primers for the PCR totalled 60 Vbeta and 13 Jbeta. Assay used: immunoSEQ multiplex PCR; TCRdb lists only in-frame clones, some missing. Of approximately 150,000 clones listed, roughly four fifths were seen once; the top ten hold about 3.7%. The donors (healthy individuals) were bone marrow donors. The source is a male donor in good health and CMV-seronegative. The chain carries TRBV6-1 and TRBJ1-1, with 7 bases aligning to TRBD1. The sample taken for sequencing was PBMCs. In DNA form, the CDR3 reads TGTGCCAGCAGCCGGGACAGTGAGTTTGAAGCTTTCTTT. Protein: CASSRDSEFEAFF.